What follows are 3 T cell receptor beta chains derived from one specimen sequenced in a study of blood T cell repertoires in COVID-19. The data were produced by immunoSEQ multiplex PCR, yet TCRdb's version contains in-frame clones alone and is incomplete. The data show roughly 77,000 clones, about 88% seen once. Sequencing input: peripheral blood. The receptor source for this set is a human donor in a cohort sampled during active COVID-19.

The gene calls are TRBV18 and TRBJ2-7; 7 positions match TRBD1. The CDR3 totals 15 residues. V gave up 0 bases and J gave up 0 bases; unmatched junction bases: 2. In germline, CDR1 is KGHSH, CDR2 LQKENI. CDR3 in DNA: TGTGCCAGCTCACCACCGGCAGGGGGCTCCTACGAGCAGTACTTC. Residues: CASSPPAGGSYEQYF. Supplemented by reference TRBV18 and TRBJ2-7, the full variable domain reads NAGVMQNPRHLVRRRGQEARLRCSPMKGHSHVYWYRQLPEEGLKFMVYLQKENIIDESGMPKERFSAEFPKEGPSILRIQQVVRGDSAAYFCASSPPAGGSYEQYFGPGTRLTVT.

The chain has TRBV11-2 and TRBJ2-5, with D perhaps matching TRBD2 (5 bases). This CDR3 comprises 15 residues. Germline V lookup: CDR1 SGHAT, CDR2 FQNNGV. The ends were cut back, 1 base at V and 5 bases at J, with 14 bases in the middle. CDR3 amino acids: CASSLGGSEGETQYF. Here the CDR3 DNA reads TGTGCCAGCAGCTTAGGGGGTAGTGAGGGCGAGACCCAGTACTTC.

The chain carries TRBV5-1 and TRBJ2-7, with a possible D match to TRBD1 (6 bases). The CDR3 covers 12 residues. Trimming pared 3 bases from V and 3 bases from J, leaving 7 bases between. The germline CDR1 and CDR2 sequences are SGHRS and YFSETQ. CDR3 region: CASSSQGYEQYF. The DNA of the CDR3 is TGCGCCAGCAGCTCACAGGGCTACGAGCAGTACTTC.